One sample yielded the 27 T cell receptor beta chains listed below, sequenced in a study of CD8+ T cells in alopecia areata. The treatment was: oral pan-JAK inhibitor, 5-10 mg twice daily. Isolated RNA was reverse transcribed into cDNA used as the sequencing template. The data were produced by immunoSEQ multiplex PCR, yet TCRdb's version contains in-frame clones alone and is incomplete. Of some 240,000 clones in the sample, about 50% were seen once. The specimen comprised CD4+ T cells sorted from blood, sampled at week 4, from a patient treated with tofacitinib. These receptors were collected from a human donor with alopecia areata.

The table lists this clone with a few counts. The chain uses TRBV19 and TRBJ2-6, with 8 nucleotides matching TRBD1. CDR1 and CDR2 from the germline V gene are LNHDA and SQIVND (reference sequence). V dropped 8 bases and J dropped 4; count of bases not matched to a gene: 4. The CDR3 sequence is 14 residues long. The CDR3 bases are TGTGCCAGTCGGACAGGGACCGGGGCCAACGTCCTGACTTTC. Protein: CASRTGTGANVLTF.

The rearrangement links TRBV25-1 to TRBJ1-4; D unclear. The CDR3 contains 12 residues. The germline V gene has CDR1 MGHDK and CDR2 SYGVNS. With 10 bases removed from V and 4 bases from J, the gap between germline ends came to 10 bases. This CDR3 reads CATRLGNEKLFF. The CDR3 DNA sequence: TGTGCCACCCGGTTAGGTAATGAAAAACTGTTTTTT.

The CDR3 loop reads CSVGDRGREQYF. The CDR3 DNA is TGCAGCGTTGGTGACAGGGGTCGCGAGCAGTACTTC. The V call is TRBV29-1, the J call TRBJ2-7; 8 bases fit TRBD1. Germline values: CDR1 SQVTM, CDR2 ANQGSEA. J was trimmed by 6 bases and V by 4 bases; bases with no gene match: 5. The CDR3 is 12 residues long.

The rearrangement joins TRBV2 to TRBJ2-5, with D unresolved. The CDR3 contains 13 residues. Germline V gene data show CDR1 as SNHLY and CDR2 as FYNNEI. V gave up 5 bases and J gave up 2 bases, with 9 bases separating them. As DNA, the CDR3 is TGTGCCAGCAGTTTTCAAGAGCAAGAGACCCAGTACTTC. It yields the protein CASSFQEQETQYF.

This clone has more than one count but fewer than ten. This chain links TRBV7-9 with TRBJ2-7; D is unclear. Trimming removed 5 bases from V and 0 bases from J, with 11 bases in between. The germline gives CDR1 SEHNR, CDR2 FQNEAQ (reference sequence). The CDR3 totals 14 residues. CDR3 sequence (DNA): TGTGCCAGCAGCCGTACCGCGAGCTCCTACGAGCAGTACTTC. Translation gives CASSRTASSYEQYF.

The chain recombines TRBV2 with TRBJ1-1; 7 nucleotides match TRBD1. This CDR3 has 14 residues. V lost 6 bases, J lost 0 bases, and 4 bases stayed unmatched. Germline V lookup: CDR1 SNHLY, CDR2 FYNNEI. The CDR3 is CASRRGQMNTEAFF. The CDR3 DNA follows: TGTGCCAGCAGGAGGGGACAGATGAACACTGAAGCTTTCTTT. Combining the CDR3 with reference TRBV2 and TRBJ1-1 gives the whole variable domain EPEVTQTPSHQVTQMGQEVILRCVPISNHLYFYWYRQILGQKVEFLVSFYNNEISEKSEIFDDQFSVERPDGSNFTLKIRSTKLEDSAMYFCASRRGQMNTEAFFGQGTRLTVV.

This rearrangement joins TRBV5-1 to TRBJ1-6, with D perhaps matching TRBD1 (6 bases). The germline V gene encodes CDR1 SGHRS and CDR2 YFSETQ. This CDR3 has 13 amino acids. Trimming left V 7 bases short and J 8 bases short, with 13 bases between. CDR3 DNA: TGCGCCAGCCGGGACACCCCCGATTCACCCCTCCACTTT. The encoded protein is CASRDTPDSPLHF.

V and J are TRBV9 and TRBJ1-4, with D tentatively TRBD1 (6 bases). V was trimmed by 3 bases and J by 0 bases, leaving 9 bases between them. Germline CDR1 is SGDLS and CDR2 is YYNGEE. This CDR3 is built from 15 residues. CDR3 amino acids: CASSGPGATNEKLFF. In DNA form, the CDR3 reads TGTGCCAGCAGCGGCCCAGGGGCAACTAATGAAAAACTGTTTTTT.

This clone was seen only a few times. The V and J genes are TRBV29-1 and TRBJ2-1; D not certain. Trimming pared 7 bases from V and 7 bases from J, leaving 14 bases between. Germline loops: CDR1 SQVTM, CDR2 ANQGSEA. The CDR3 consists of 12 residues. CDR3 DNA: TGCAGCGGTACACAAACCGGGAATGAGCAGTTCTTC. Protein: CSGTQTGNEQFF.

This clone appeared a single time. This rearrangement joins TRBV30 to TRBJ1-4, with TRBD1 as a possible D gene (5 bases). V was cut by 5 bases and J by 5 bases, with 15 bases left in between. Germline V gene sequence: CDR1 GTSNPN, CDR2 SVGIG (reference sequence). The CDR3 sequence is 14 residues long. DNA of the CDR3: TGTGCCTGGTGTTTTCGGGGCCCAAATGAAAAACTGTTTTTT. Encoded protein: CAWCFRGPNEKLFF.

This chain joins TRBV2 and TRBJ2-5, with D perhaps TRBD2 (6 bases). This CDR3 is built from 13 residues. Germline assignment: CDR1 SNHLY and CDR2 FYNNEI. V shed 8 bases and J shed 4 bases, with 14 bases lying between them. In DNA, the CDR3 is TGTGCCAGCGCAGGAGGGTTTAGAGAGACCCAGTACTTC. This encodes CASAGGFRETQYF.

The chain uses TRBV2 and TRBJ1-2; maybe TRBD1 (5 bases). The CDR3 loop spans 16 amino acids. Per the germline V gene, CDR1 is SNHLY and CDR2 is FYNNEI. V lost 1 base, J lost 5 bases, and 17 bases lay in between. The DNA for the CDR3 is TGTGCCAGCAGTGAAGGAGAGGGGAAGGGCCTATATGGCTACACCTTC. This translates into CASSEGEGKGLYGYTF.

This clone has just a few counts. The CDR3 spells CASSPDRVRPQHF. For the CDR3, the DNA is TGTGCCAGCAGCCCAGACAGGGTGCGGCCCCAGCATTTT. The V call is TRBV7-2, the J call TRBJ1-5, with TRBD1 matching over 7 bases. Trimming took 5 bases from V and 9 from J; bases not matched to a gene: 7. This CDR3 spans 13 amino acids. Germline V gives CDR1 SGHTA, CDR2 FQGNSA.

The chain combines TRBV27 with TRBJ2-3, with TRBD1 identical over 9 bases. CDR3 length: 15 residues. Per germline, CDR1 MNHEY and CDR2 SMNVEV (reference sequence). Unmatched junction bases numbered 6, after V lost 5 bases and J lost 3 bases. The CDR3 reads CASSPRGQGTDTQYF. DNA for the CDR3: TGTGCCAGCAGTCCAAGGGGACAGGGTACAGATACGCAGTATTTT.

The genes are TRBV25-1 and TRBJ2-4; D unresolved. Trimming cost V 4 bases and J 3 bases, with 7 bases left between them. The CDR3 extends over 13 amino acids. Germline V gene data show CDR1 as MGHDK and CDR2 as SYGVNS. The CDR3 is CASSVAGKNIQYF. In DNA form, the CDR3 reads TGTGCCAGCAGTGTCGCTGGCAAAAACATTCAGTACTTC. Full variable domain (rest looked up from reference TRBV25-1 and TRBJ2-4): EADIYQTPRYLVIGTGKKITLECSQTMGHDKMYWYQQDPGMELHLIHYSYGVNSTEKGDLSSESTVSRIRTEHFPLTLESARPSHTSQYLCASSVAGKNIQYFGAGTRLSVL.

V gene TRBV30 combines with J gene TRBJ1-5; possibly TRBD1 for D (5 bases). V lost 0 bases and J 2 bases, leaving 11 bases between the germline ends. Germline V gene data show CDR1 as GTSNPN and CDR2 as SVGIG (reference sequence). The CDR3 totals 15 residues. The CDR3 region has the DNA TGTGCCTGGAGTGTAAGTGACAGAGGCAATCAGCCCCAGCATTTT. This gives the protein CAWSVSDRGNQPQHF.

The J gene is TRBJ1-2, the V gene TRBV2; possibly TRBD1 for D (5 bases). Germline V gene lookup returns CDR1 SNHLY and CDR2 FYNNEI. The CDR3 length is 15 residues. The germline V and J ends were trimmed by 3 bases and 4 bases, with 15 bases remaining between them. The CDR3 nucleotides read TGTGCCAGCAGTGAGGCCGGGACGGGGATCTATGGCTACACCTTC. Its translation is CASSEAGTGIYGYTF.

The chain links TRBV5-6 to TRBJ1-3, with a possible D match to TRBD1 (5 bases). Germline loops: CDR1 SGHDT, CDR2 YYEEEE. V lost 0 bases, J lost 7 bases, and 14 bases lay in between. The CDR3 runs 15 residues. For the CDR3, the DNA is TGTGCCAGCAGCTTGGAGGGACGGCAAGGGAACACCATATATTTT. It encodes CASSLEGRQGNTIYF.

This clone was counted at least ten times. The gene calls are TRBV29-1 and TRBJ2-7, with a possible D match to TRBD1 (6 bases). V gave up 5 bases and J gave up 0 bases, with 8 bases separating them. In germline, CDR1 is SQVTM, CDR2 ANQGSEA. This CDR3 has 12 residues. The CDR3 DNA reads as TGCAGCGTTAGGGACATCTCCTACGAGCAGTACTTC. This gives the protein CSVRDISYEQYF.

The table lists this clone with many counts. The junction does not match germline at one end; this may be a read error. The chain links TRBV11-2 to TRBJ1-2; no definite D call. The CDR3 runs 13 residues. Looked up from germline, CDR1 is SGHAT and CDR2 is FQNNGV. This chain's CDR3 is CASTLVRGGGYTF. In DNA form, the CDR3 reads TGTGCCAGCACCTTAGTTCGGGGAGGTGGCTACACCTTC.

This clone has only a few counts. The chain recombines TRBV29-1 with TRBJ2-3; TRBD2 matches 16 bases. J gave up 3 bases and V 7 bases, and 7 bases lay outside the gene matches. The CDR3 runs to 16 residues. In germline, CDR1 is SQVTM, CDR2 ANQGSEA. The CDR3 region has the DNA TGCAGCGCCCTCGGGACTAGCGGGGGGGCGACAGATACGCAGTATTTT. Amino acid sequence: CSALGTSGGATDTQYF.

J is TRBJ2-2 and V is TRBV6-5; 7 bases agree with TRBD2. This CDR3 comprises 14 residues. V shed 2 bases and J 13 bases; nucleotides not matched to a gene: 10. Germline assignment: CDR1 MNHEY and CDR2 SVGAGI. The CDR3 nucleotides are TGTGCCAGCAGTTACAAAGACCGGACTAGTAGGCTGTTTTTT. Translation gives CASSYKDRTSRLFF.

The chain links TRBV6-5 to TRBJ1-1; D call uncertain. CDR3 length: 11 amino acids. The germline CDR1 and CDR2 sequences are MNHEY and SVGAGI. Trimming cost V 2 bases and J 7 bases, with 5 bases left between them. The CDR3 nucleotides read TGTGCCAGCAGTTACGGGTATGAAGCTTTCTTT. It is translated as CASSYGYEAFF.

The chain has TRBV19 and TRBJ1-2; a weak D match, TRBD1 (5 bases). V was shortened by 7 bases and J by 5 bases, with 20 bases between the two germline ends. The CDR3 consists of 15 residues. Germline CDR1 is LNHDA and CDR2 is SQIVND (reference sequence). This CDR3 reads CASKSREALRYGYTF. CDR3 sequence (DNA): TGTGCCAGTAAGTCCAGGGAGGCCCTACGGTATGGCTACACCTTC.

The chain combines TRBV29-1 with TRBJ2-3; 12 bases are a match to TRBD2. Per the germline V gene, CDR1 is SQVTM and CDR2 is ANQGSEA. J gave up 5 bases and V 6 bases, and 6 bases lay outside the gene matches. CDR3 length equals 14 residues. The CDR3 loop is CSVRTSGVGDTQYF. In DNA, the CDR3 is TGCAGCGTGAGGACTAGCGGGGTTGGAGATACGCAGTATTTT.

The chain joins TRBV7-2 to TRBJ2-1, with 9 nucleotides matching TRBD2. V gave up 7 bases and J gave up 5 bases; unmatched junction bases: 12. This CDR3 has 16 residues. Germline CDR1 reads SGHTA; CDR2 reads FQGNSA. CDR3: CASTSLGLANNNEQFF. The DNA of the CDR3 is TGTGCCAGCACCTCCCTTGGACTAGCGAATAACAATGAGCAGTTCTTC.

This clone was counted once. CDR3 sequence reads: CASSYPVATDTQYF. CDR3 coding DNA: TGTGCCAGCAGTTACCCGGTGGCCACAGATACGCAGTATTTT. The chain recombines TRBV6-6 with TRBJ2-3; D is unclear. The CDR3 covers 14 residues. Germline CDR1 is MNHNY and CDR2 is SVGAGI (reference sequence). V lost 2 bases, J lost 2 bases, and 8 bases lay in between.